This T cell receptor beta chain was sequenced in a study of cytomegalovirus exposure and HLA in healthy donors (dated by TCRdb to the late 2010s). About the study as a whole: An earlier analysis of approximately 550 of the donors reported 276 Gb of sequence data and more than 90 million unique TCR beta sequences from some 180 million T cells. Roughly 300 gigabases of sequencing data and approximately 80 million unique TCR sequences were included in an early release covering 500 to 750 HLA-typed donors. The genetic ancestry cluster associated with self-reported Caucasian donors included roughly 84% of the 300 to 450 genotyped donors. The study aimed to test whether signatures of past pathogen exposure could be identified by cataloging public T cell receptors. The study profiled the T cell repertoires of more than 500 subjects by immunosequencing and related them to cytomegalovirus serostatus. A separate validation cohort of about 110 different subjects was used in addition to the approximately 700-subject first cohort. The study combined high-throughput TCR immunosequencing, statistical association of individual TCRs with disease status, and machine learning to predict cytomegalovirus infection status. A later analysis re-analyzed previously published TCR beta repertoires from 660 or so donors and added high-resolution HLA genotyping to study TCR occurrence patterns. Rather than drawing on any new phenotypic data, the later analysis identified candidate immune exposures from TCR beta sequences and the way those sequences occurred across donors. In an earlier analysis of around 540 of the donors, high-throughput TCR beta sequencing was used to judge whether each TCR beta V gene segment behaved as functional or pseudogenic. Donor age, sex, ethnicity and CMV serostatus were compiled alongside the repertoire data. A later genetic analysis used genome-wide SNP genotypes for about 65% of the 666 donors, treating that subset as a discovery cohort. All discovery cohort repertoires had been generated on a single sequencing platform. HLA typing covered class I and class II loci at four-digit resolution. The number of donors typed differed by locus, with 629-630 for A, B, C, DRB1 and DQB1, around 520 for DQA1, 600 to 610 for DPA1, and about 450 for DPB1. Because of strong linkage in the cohort, four or five DR-DQ haplotypes were treated as single units for association and clustering. Among about 360 genotyped donors of the cohort, an average of about 240,000 unique TCR beta nucleotide sequences were sequenced per donor, around 20% of them non-productive.

The germline V gene encodes CDR1 SEHNR and CDR2 FQNEAQ (reference sequence). The CDR3 has 11 amino acids, counting the end cysteine and phenylalanine. The only DNA kept is the CDR3, 33 bases in frame from the first base. The cohort comprised more than 550 healthy bone marrow donors. At the time of sampling, all cohort members were nominally healthy, though unrecorded immune exposures were likely present. The donor tested CMV seropositive and was one of the 289 seropositive cohort members. Every donor gave a peripheral blood sample, and the peripheral blood mononuclear cells from that sample were used for TCR beta sequencing. Genomic DNA was extracted from the blood cell samples with the Qiagen DNeasy Blood Extraction Kit. The library relied on the immunoSEQ multiplex PCR assay. For the multiplex PCR, a mixture combining 60 forward primers for TCR Vbeta segments and 13 reverse primers for TCR Jbeta segments was used. A multiplex PCR assay on genomic DNA amplified the CDR3 region of rearranged TCR beta genes. Amplified TCR beta libraries were sequenced as 87-base-pair reads on the Illumina HiSeq System. The original pipeline was this. A later analysis counted about 80 million unique TCR beta chains across the 500 to 850 repertoires, and roughly 9.9 million of these chains were shared by at least two donors. To remove PCR and sequencing errors, raw reads were error-corrected and collapsed into unique sequences using a nearest-neighbor algorithm that merged closely related sequences. To assign V, D and J gene segments, CDR3 sequences were aligned to IMGT reference sequences. For a sequence to be retained, a match of at least six nucleotides was required to both a V gene segment and a J gene segment. A rearrangement was called productive if the CDR3 had no stop codons and remained in frame with V and J, and every other rearrangement was called non-productive. Following IMGT convention, CDR3 was defined as the stretch from the second conserved V-encoded cysteine to the conserved J-encoded phenylalanine. Sequences without an unambiguous match to a single V gene segment were excluded from the earlier analysis of over 500 of the donors. In an earlier analysis of 500 to 750 of the donors, V segments were called functional above 56.7% productive rearrangements and were called segregating when the between-donor standard deviation exceeded 5%. A statistical classification framework was developed to diagnose cytomegalovirus status using the catalog of TCR beta chain sequences. In a later analysis, V and J genes were assigned by comparing TCR nucleotide sequences against IMGT/GENE-DB human TR gene sequences. In a later analysis, CDR3 sequences and most-parsimonious VDJ recombination scenarios were assigned using the TCRdist pipeline. In a later analysis, each TCR beta chain was defined by its CDR3 amino acid sequence together with its V-gene family, and reads lacking a unique V-gene family were excluded. In a later analysis, several hundred highly shared, low-generation-probability nucleotide sequences were removed to address suspected cross-contamination and a sequencing artifact. In a later analysis, a clonal expansion index was calculated for each public chain from normalized within-repertoire ranks of inferred template counts. A later analysis computed generation probabilities with a VDJ recombination model fitted to out-of-frame rearrangements, and checked the results against IGoR. In a later analysis, TCR-TCR, TCR-HLA and TCR-CMV co-occurrence was scored with hypergeometric tests, and a repertoire-size bias correction was applied to TCR pairs. A later analysis estimated false discovery rates by permuting HLA or CMV assignments 20 times. A later analysis grouped co-occurring TCRs with DBSCAN, adding TCRdist sequence similarity when clustering within HLA-allele-positive subsets. Repertoires with fewer than 30,000 or more than 120,000 public chains, plus five repertoires with anomalous nucleotide sharing, were excluded from co-occurrence clustering. TCRdb provides this immuneACCESS table in a form limited to in-frame rearrangements. Some clones are lacking; in checked studies, under half of them reflect an unresolved V gene, and why the rest are absent is not known. The V and J calls and clone size are taken from that table; D and trimming were inferred from the DNA. This sample comprises approximately 140,000 clones, about 80% of them detected only once. The ten largest clonotypes hold about an eighth of the sample.

For this clone: No antigen is known for it. One junction end disagrees with the germline gene, perhaps due to a read error.

On the study overall, not on this receptor specifically: CMV serostatus was the only immune exposure information available for the cohort. According to a later analysis, parvovirus B19, influenza, CMV and Epstein-Barr virus appeared linked to several top co-occurrence clusters. The 87-base-pair reads could not distinguish some IMGT-functional V segments, including TRBV6-2 and TRBV6-3, so those segments were excluded. A total of 150 or so TCR beta chains were listed by the study as associated with cytomegalovirus. At a false discovery rate of 0.05, a later analysis linked 16,000 or so TCR beta sequences to specific HLA alleles. The authors suggested that the approach could potentially be extended to other disease states and immunological phenotypes. A cluster of highly shared sequence variants was judged likely to be a technical artifact of the sequencing pipeline. A further reported finding was that TCR beta sequences accurately predicted the HLA-A and HLA-B alleles for most subjects in the first cohort. In an earlier analysis of 587 of the donors, most TCR beta V segments appeared in productive rearrangements about 90% or about 30% of the time, broadly matching IMGT annotations. A later analysis found that TCR association rates varied across HLA loci, with DRB1 alleles showing the most associated TCRs and HLA-C alleles the fewest. In this cohort, only TCR beta chains were sequenced, and detectable features were limited by the absence of alpha or paired-chain data. Because counts were too low, more than 15 rarely observed V segments, including chromosome 9 orphons, were excluded from the earlier analysis of 587 of the donors. While some public TCRs were present in many individuals, most TCR sequences turned up only very rarely across donors. Linkage disequilibrium might explain the correlated functional status among segregating V segments, but an unknown experimental factor could not be ruled out. HLA typing was unavailable for some donors at each locus, so association tests used only the typed subset. When HLA alleles, especially DR and DQ, strongly co-occurred, TCR associations were difficult to assign to individual alleles. According to a later genetic analysis, donors in an Asian-associated ancestry cluster had fewer N-insertions in productive TCRs than the roughly 670-donor mean. The presence/absence analyses assumed that sequencing depth was roughly uniform across donors, and that assumption may not be true. An association between a missense DCLRE1C variant and V-gene and J-gene trimming of TCR beta chains was found in a later genetic analysis and replicated in an independent cohort. Most CMV-associated TCR beta chains appeared to be HLA-restricted in a later analysis, and the HLA associations seemed to be driven largely by CMV exposure. The classifier was reported to diagnose cytomegalovirus status with high specificity and sensitivity in both the original and validation cohorts. In a later analysis, HLA-associated TCR beta chains were found to be more clonally expanded and to have lower generation probabilities than equally common non-associated chains. In vitro tests confirmed that a few of the cytomegalovirus-associated TCR beta chains recognize cytomegalovirus antigens.

Material for sequencing was PBMCs. In this chain, TRBV7-9 is recombined with TRBJ2-7, and possibly TRBD1, on 6 matching bases. The receptor's source is a man aged 35-49 years in good health and CMV-seropositive. The bases are TGTTCCAGCAGCTTAGGGGGACACCAGTACTTC. Translated, it gives CSSSLGGHQYF.